This paragraph covers one T cell receptor (beta chain) sequence. The specificity of this receptor is unknown. Base qualities are not at hand, and no much larger clone is one base apart. The sample comes from a study of cytomegalovirus exposure and HLA in healthy donors (dated by TCRdb to about 2017). Some background on the complete study: An earlier analysis of approximately 600 of the donors reported 250 to 300 Gb of sequence data and 117 million unique TCR beta sequences from about 179 million T cells. An early release that covered some 630 HLA-typed donors contained about 300 gigabases of sequencing data and 75 million to 100 million unique TCR sequences. The genetic ancestry cluster associated with self-reported Caucasian donors included roughly 84% of the 398 genotyped donors. The study was designed to test whether signatures of past pathogen exposure could be identified by cataloging public T cell receptors. The study used immunosequencing to profile the T cell repertoires of approximately 640 subjects and linked those repertoires to cytomegalovirus serostatus. Along with the roughly 710-subject first cohort, a separate validation cohort of over a hundred different subjects was used. The study combined high-throughput TCR immunosequencing, statistical association of individual TCRs with disease status, and machine learning to predict cytomegalovirus infection status. To study patterns of TCR occurrence, a later analysis re-analyzed previously published TCR beta repertoires from more than 550 donors and added high-resolution HLA genotyping. Rather than using new phenotypic data, the later analysis identified candidate immune exposures from TCR beta sequences and from how often those sequences occurred across donors. An earlier analysis of roughly 580 of the donors used high-throughput TCR beta sequencing to judge whether each TCR beta V gene segment behaved as functional or pseudogenic. Alongside the repertoire data, information on donor age, sex, ethnicity and CMV serostatus was compiled. Genome-wide SNP genotypes for about 60% of the 666 donors were used in a later genetic analysis, which treated that subset as a discovery cohort. Every discovery cohort repertoire had been produced on one sequencing platform. Class I and class II HLA loci were covered by the typing at four-digit resolution. Typing coverage differed by locus: A, B, C, DRB1 and DQB1 were typed in roughly 629-630 donors, DQA1 in about 510, DPA1 in around 600, and DPB1 in just under 490. About five DR-DQ haplotypes were treated as single units for association and clustering because of strong linkage in the cohort. Among over 350 genotyped donors of the cohort, an average of around 240,000 unique TCR beta nucleotide sequences were sequenced per donor, roughly 18% of them non-productive.

The cohort consisted of hundreds of healthy bone marrow donors. At the time of sampling, every cohort member was nominally healthy, though immune exposures that went unrecorded were likely present. The donor tested CMV seropositive, placing the donor among the approximately 290 seropositive members of the cohort. Every donor gave a peripheral blood sample, and the peripheral blood mononuclear cells from that sample were used for TCR beta sequencing. Genomic DNA extraction from the blood cell samples was performed with the Qiagen DNeasy Blood Extraction Kit. The library was produced with the immunoSEQ multiplex PCR assay. The multiplex PCR relied on a mix of 60 forward primers for TCR Vbeta segments and 13 reverse primers for TCR Jbeta segments. The CDR3 region of rearranged TCR beta genes was amplified from genomic DNA with a multiplex PCR assay. The amplified TCR beta libraries were sequenced on the Illumina HiSeq System as 87-base-pair reads. Concerning the study's data processing: Across the 500 to 750 repertoires, a later analysis counted some 81 million unique TCR beta chains, some 11 million of which were shared by at least two donors. Raw reads were error-corrected and collapsed into unique sequences with a nearest-neighbor algorithm that merged closely related sequences to remove PCR and sequencing errors. To assign V, D and J gene segments, CDR3 sequences were aligned to IMGT reference sequences. For a sequence to be retained, a match of at least six nucleotides to both a V gene segment and a J gene segment was required. A rearrangement was called productive if the CDR3 had no stop codons and remained in frame with V and J, and every other rearrangement was called non-productive. CDR3 was defined by IMGT convention, running from the second conserved V-encoded cysteine to the conserved J-encoded phenylalanine. In an earlier analysis of some 550 of the donors, sequences lacking an unambiguous match to a single V gene segment were excluded. In an earlier analysis of 587 of the donors, V segments were called functional above 56.7% productive rearrangements and were called segregating when the between-donor standard deviation exceeded 5%. A statistical classification framework was built for diagnosing cytomegalovirus status from the catalog of TCR beta chain sequences. In a later analysis, TCR nucleotide sequences were compared against IMGT/GENE-DB human TR gene sequences so that V and J genes could be assigned. Using the TCRdist pipeline, a later analysis assigned CDR3 sequences along with most-parsimonious VDJ recombination scenarios. In a later analysis, each TCR beta chain was defined by its CDR3 amino acid sequence together with its V-gene family, and reads without a unique V-gene family were excluded. In a later analysis, some 600 highly shared, low-generation-probability nucleotide sequences were removed to address suspected cross-contamination and a sequencing artifact. A later analysis calculated a clonal expansion index for each public chain from normalized within-repertoire ranks of inferred template counts. In a later analysis, generation probabilities were computed using a VDJ recombination model fitted to out-of-frame rearrangements, and the results were checked against IGoR. In a later analysis, TCR-TCR, TCR-HLA and TCR-CMV co-occurrence was scored with hypergeometric tests, and a repertoire-size bias correction was applied to TCR pairs. A later analysis estimated false discovery rates by permuting HLA or CMV assignments 20 times. In a later analysis, co-occurring TCRs were grouped using DBSCAN, with TCRdist sequence similarity added in when clustering inside HLA-allele-positive subsets. Repertoires with fewer than 30,000 or more than 120,000 public chains were left out of co-occurrence clustering, as were about 5 repertoires with anomalous nucleotide sharing. Sourced from immuneACCESS, this table was stored by TCRdb with only in-frame sequences that have V and J called. A share of the clones is absent; for the studies checked, an unresolved V gene accounts for under half, and the remainder has no known explanation. V and J calls and clone size are given by that table; D and trimming were obtained from the DNA. Present in this sample are some 180,000 clones, 70% to 90% of which were seen just once. Together, the top ten hold approximately 2.5% of the sample.

Results and caveats for the whole study, not just this receptor: According to a later analysis, parvovirus B19, influenza, CMV and Epstein-Barr virus appeared linked to several top co-occurrence clusters. A group of highly shared sequence variants was considered likely to be a technical artifact of the sequencing pipeline. The earlier analysis of 587 of the donors excluded roughly 17 rarely observed V segments, including chromosome 9 orphons, because counts were too low. A later analysis found that TCR association rates varied across HLA loci, with DRB1 alleles showing the most associated TCRs and HLA-C alleles the fewest. V-gene and J-gene trimming of TCR beta chains was associated with a missense DCLRE1C variant in a later genetic analysis, and the association was replicated in an independent cohort. A later analysis found that most CMV-associated TCR beta chains appeared HLA-restricted, with HLA associations seemingly driven largely by CMV exposure. A further reported finding was that TCR beta sequences accurately predicted the HLA-A and HLA-B alleles for most subjects in the first cohort. In a later analysis, some 17,000 TCR beta sequences were associated with specific HLA alleles at a false discovery rate of 0.05. In a later analysis, HLA-associated TCR beta chains showed more clonal expansion and lower generation probabilities than non-associated chains that were equally common. In a later genetic analysis, fewer N-insertions in productive TCRs were reported among donors in an Asian-associated ancestry cluster than the roughly 700-donor mean. Correlated functional status among segregating V segments might be attributable to linkage disequilibrium, but an unknown experimental factor could not be ruled out. Immune exposure information for the cohort was limited to CMV serostatus. In an earlier analysis of some 540 of the donors, most TCR beta V segments appeared in productive rearrangements about 87% or about 30% of the time, broadly matching IMGT annotations. A total of 164 TCR beta chains were listed by the study as associated with cytomegalovirus. In both the original and validation cohorts, the classifier was reported to diagnose cytomegalovirus status with high specificity and sensitivity. The cohort was sequenced for TCR beta chains only, and without alpha or paired-chain data the features that could be detected were limited. Because some donors lacked HLA typing at each locus, the association tests relied only on the typed subset. While some public TCRs were present in many individuals, most TCR sequences turned up only very rarely across donors. The authors suggested that the approach could potentially be generalized to other disease states and immunological phenotypes. Sequencing depth was assumed to be roughly uniform across donors in the presence/absence analyses, though that assumption may not hold. Strong co-occurrence of HLA alleles, especially DR and DQ, made assigning TCR associations to individual alleles difficult. In vitro tests confirmed that a few of the cytomegalovirus-associated TCR beta chains recognize cytomegalovirus antigens.

The sequenced material came from PBMCs. The receptor was isolated from a man aged 25 to 45 in good health and CMV-seropositive.

Here the CDR3 is given as CASNRRGGSGETQYF. In nucleotides, the sequence is TGTGCCAGCAACAGACGTGGGGGGTCGGGGGAGACCCAGTACTTC. The rearrangement combines TRBV6-5 with TRBJ2-5; a weak D assignment points to TRBD2 (6 bases agree). According to the germline V gene, CDR1 reads MNHEY and CDR2 reads SVGAGI. Its CDR3 holds 15 amino acids, cysteine through phenylalanine. CDR3 DNA is the only sequence kept; it has 45 bases, read in frame from the first base. Trimming costs V 7 bases and J 5 bases, and their ends lie 20 bases apart.